The clone carrying this T cell receptor beta chain came up many times. The antigen remains undetermined. This entry belongs to a study of beta chain features in type 1 diabetes. Regarding the study as a whole: The VDJ junctions of type 1 diabetes patients carried fewer insertions and more deletions.

Expressed TCRB transcripts got sequenced, as all isolated RNA was reverse transcribed. Repertoires were generated with immunoSEQ multiplex PCR, while TCRdb's copy carries only in-frame clones and drops some. The sample yields roughly 150,000 clones, approximately 12% seen once. Sequenced sample: central memory CD4+ T cells from blood. The sequence came from a man younger than 35 in good health.

CDR3 sequence reads: CASSSRDGGHEQFF. The CDR3 DNA reads as TGTGCCAGCAGCTCCCGGGATGGGGGCCATGAGCAGTTCTTC. This chain joins TRBV7-2 and TRBJ2-1, with D perhaps TRBD1 (6 bases). There are 14 residues in the CDR3. Germline lookup yields CDR1 SGHTA and CDR2 FQGNSA. Trimming removed 4 bases at V and 8 bases at J, with 15 bases between. Looking up the rest from reference TRBV7-2 and TRBJ2-1 gives the full variable domain: GAGVSQSPSNKVTEKGKDVELRCDPISGHTALYWYRQSLGQGLEFLIYFQGNSAPDKSGLPSDRFSAERTGGSVSTLTIQRTQQEDSAVYLCASSSRDGGHEQFFGPGTRLTVL.